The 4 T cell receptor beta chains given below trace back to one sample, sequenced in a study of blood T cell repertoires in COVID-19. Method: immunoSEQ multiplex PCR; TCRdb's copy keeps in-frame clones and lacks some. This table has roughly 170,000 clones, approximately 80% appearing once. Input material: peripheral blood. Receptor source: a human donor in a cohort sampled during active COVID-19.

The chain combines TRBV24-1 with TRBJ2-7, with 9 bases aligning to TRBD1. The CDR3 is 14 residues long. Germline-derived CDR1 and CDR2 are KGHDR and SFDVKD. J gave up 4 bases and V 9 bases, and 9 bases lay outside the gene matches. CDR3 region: CATASGTGWYEQYF. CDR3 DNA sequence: TGTGCCACCGCCTCCGGGACAGGGTGGTACGAGCAGTACTTC.

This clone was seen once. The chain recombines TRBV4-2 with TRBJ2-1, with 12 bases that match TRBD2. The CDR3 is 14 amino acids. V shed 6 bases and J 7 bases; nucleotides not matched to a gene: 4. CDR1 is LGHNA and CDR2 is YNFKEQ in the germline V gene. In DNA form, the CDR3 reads TGTGCCAGCAGTCGGACTAGCGGGATTAATGAGCAGTTCTTC. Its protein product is CASSRTSGINEQFF.

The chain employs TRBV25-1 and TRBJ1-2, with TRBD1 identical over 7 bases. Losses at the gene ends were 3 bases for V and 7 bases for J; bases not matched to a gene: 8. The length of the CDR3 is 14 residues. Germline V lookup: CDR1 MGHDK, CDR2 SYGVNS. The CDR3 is CASSDHDRAAGYTF. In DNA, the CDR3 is TGTGCCAGCAGTGATCACGACAGGGCTGCTGGCTACACCTTC.

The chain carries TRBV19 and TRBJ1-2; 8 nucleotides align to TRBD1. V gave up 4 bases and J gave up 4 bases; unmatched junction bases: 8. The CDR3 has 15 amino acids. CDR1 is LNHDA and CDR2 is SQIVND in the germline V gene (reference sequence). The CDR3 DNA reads TGTGCCAGTAGTACAGGGGGCGCGGTCACCTATGGCTACACCTTC. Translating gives CASSTGGAVTYGYTF.